This is a list of T cell receptor beta chains from one sample in a study of blood T cell repertoires in COVID-19. Produced via immunoSEQ multiplex PCR; TCRdb's table is partial and in-frame only. The data show more than 70,000 clones, with 75% to 85% seen just once and 27% held by the top ten. Sequencing was done on a sample of peripheral blood. The receptors were sampled from a human donor in a cohort sampled during active COVID-19. CDR3s include the opening cysteine and the closing phenylalanine or tryptophan. The order of the fields is clone size, D gene, J gene, V gene, CDR3 protein, CDR3 DNA. The D gene is left open where the match is weak. Size is stated for part of the rows, as once, few or many counts, or as a class when the clone is expanded.

clone size: .
D gene: TRBD2
J gene: TRBJ2-1
V gene: TRBV4-2
CDR3 protein: CASSQDLAFGLAGGEQNEQFF
CDR3 DNA: TGTGCCAGCAGCCAAGATCTGGCGTTCGGACTAGCGGGGGGGGAGCAGAATGAGCAGTTCTTC

clone size: .
D gene: TRBD2
J gene: TRBJ2-7
V gene: TRBV7-3
CDR3 protein: CASSLAGGYEQYF
CDR3 DNA: TGTGCCAGCAGCTTAGCGGGGGGGTACGAGCAGTACTTC

clone size: .
D gene: .
J gene: TRBJ2-1
V gene: TRBV6-6
CDR3 protein: CASSLMGLHNEQFF
CDR3 DNA: TGTGCCAGCAGCCTAATGGGACTCCACAATGAGCAGTTCTTC

clone size: few
D gene: TRBD1
J gene: TRBJ1-1
V gene: TRBV2
CDR3 protein: CASKGQELLNTEAFF
CDR3 DNA: TGTGCCAGCAAGGGACAGGAGCTTTTGAACACTGAAGCTTTCTTT

clone size: .
D gene: .
J gene: TRBJ1-4
V gene: TRBV5-4
CDR3 protein: CASSTEAGEKLFF
CDR3 DNA: TGTGCCAGCAGCACAGAGGCAGGGGAAAAACTGTTTTTT

clone size: .
D gene: .
J gene: TRBJ1-1
V gene: TRBV30
CDR3 protein: CAWSVHRTPSPGGPEAFF
CDR3 DNA: TGTGCCTGGAGTGTACATAGGACTCCCTCTCCTGGGGGCCCTGAAGCTTTCTTT

clone size: few
D gene: .
J gene: TRBJ2-7
V gene: TRBV6-5
CDR3 protein: CASSWAPRDEQYF
CDR3 DNA: TGTGCCAGCAGTTGGGCCCCGCGGGACGAGCAGTACTTC

clone size: .
D gene: TRBD1
J gene: TRBJ1-1
V gene: TRBV5-4
CDR3 protein: CASSGGTGPTEAFF
CDR3 DNA: TGTGCCAGCAGCGGAGGGACAGGGCCCACTGAAGCTTTCTTT

clone size: .
D gene: .
J gene: TRBJ2-7
V gene: TRBV7-2
CDR3 protein: CASSLDVPLSSGSYEQYF
CDR3 DNA: TGTGCCAGCAGCTTAGATGTCCCCCTTTCCAGCGGATCCTACGAGCAGTACTTC

clone size: .
D gene: .
J gene: TRBJ2-3
V gene: TRBV29-1
CDR3 protein: CSVEGVQSTDTQYF
CDR3 DNA: TGCAGCGTTGAGGGCGTCCAGAGCACAGATACGCAGTATTTT

clone size: once
D gene: .
J gene: TRBJ1-3
V gene: TRBV19
CDR3 protein: CASREDGSSGNTIYF
CDR3 DNA: TGTGCCAGCAGGGAGGACGGATCCTCTGGAAACACCATATATTTT

clone size: .
D gene: .
J gene: TRBJ2-7
V gene: TRBV20-1
CDR3 protein: CSASPIDGGLYEQYF
CDR3 DNA: TGCAGTGCTAGTCCCATCGACGGGGGACTCTACGAGCAGTACTTC

clone size: few
D gene: TRBD1
J gene: TRBJ1-1
V gene: TRBV6-4
CDR3 protein: CASSRDRDRDTEAFF
CDR3 DNA: TGTGCCAGCAGCCGGGACAGGGACAGGGACACTGAAGCTTTCTTT

clone size: .
D gene: .
J gene: TRBJ1-1
V gene: TRBV13
CDR3 protein: CASSLRSRGGTEAFF
CDR3 DNA: TGTGCCAGCAGCTTACGGTCCAGGGGTGGCACTGAAGCTTTCTTT

clone size: .
D gene: TRBD1
J gene: TRBJ1-6
V gene: TRBV5-1
CDR3 protein: CASSYGTGRISPLHF
CDR3 DNA: TGCGCCAGCAGCTACGGGACAGGGCGGATTTCACCCCTCCACTTT

clone size: .
D gene: .
J gene: TRBJ1-2
V gene: TRBV6-5
CDR3 protein: CASSPRVNYGYTF
CDR3 DNA: TGTGCCAGCAGTCCTCGGGTTAACTATGGCTACACCTTC

clone size: once
D gene: .
J gene: TRBJ2-7
V gene: TRBV7-3
CDR3 protein: CASSLNGVGEQYF
CDR3 DNA: TGTGCCAGCAGCTTAAACGGGGTGGGCGAGCAGTACTTC

clone size: .
D gene: .
J gene: TRBJ1-6
V gene: TRBV7-2
CDR3 protein: CASSSRTDNNSPLHF
CDR3 DNA: TGTGCCAGCAGTTCTAGGACAGATAATAATTCACCCCTCCACTTT

clone size: .
D gene: TRBD1
J gene: TRBJ1-2
V gene: TRBV5-6
CDR3 protein: CASSSLSTGGDYGYTF
CDR3 DNA: TGTGCCAGCAGCTCGCTTAGCACAGGGGGGGACTATGGCTACACCTTC

clone size: .
D gene: .
J gene: TRBJ2-3
V gene: TRBV12-3/TRBV12-4
CDR3 protein: CASSGAVTDTQYF
CDR3 DNA: TGTGCCAGCAGTGGGGCCGTCACAGATACGCAGTATTTT

clone size: .
D gene: TRBD1
J gene: TRBJ2-1
V gene: TRBV5-6
CDR3 protein: CASSLFRDRGQSEQFF
CDR3 DNA: TGTGCCAGCAGCCTATTCCGGGACAGGGGTCAAAGTGAGCAGTTCTTC

clone size: .
D gene: TRBD1
J gene: TRBJ2-2
V gene: TRBV5-4
CDR3 protein: CASSQGQGHTGELFF
CDR3 DNA: TGTGCCAGCAGCCAGGGACAGGGTCACACCGGGGAGCTGTTTTTT

clone size: .
D gene: TRBD1
J gene: TRBJ1-5
V gene: TRBV28
CDR3 protein: CASRAGGSGNQPQHF
CDR3 DNA: TGTGCCAGCAGGGCAGGGGGCTCGGGCAATCAGCCCCAGCATTTT

clone size: .
D gene: .
J gene: TRBJ1-6
V gene: TRBV6-1
CDR3 protein: CASSEKGLPNSPLHF
CDR3 DNA: TGTGCCAGCAGTGAAAAGGGACTGCCAAATTCACCCCTCCACTTT

clone size: .
D gene: .
J gene: TRBJ1-1
V gene: TRBV18
CDR3 protein: CASSPERGLEAFF
CDR3 DNA: TGTGCCAGCTCACCCGAACGAGGTCTTGAAGCTTTCTTT

clone size: .
D gene: TRBD1
J gene: TRBJ1-1
V gene: TRBV15
CDR3 protein: CATSRVRQGNTEAFF
CDR3 DNA: TGTGCCACCAGCAGGGTCCGACAGGGGAACACTGAAGCTTTCTTT

clone size: .
D gene: .
J gene: TRBJ2-7
V gene: TRBV11-3
CDR3 protein: CASSPRGGTGEQYF
CDR3 DNA: TGTGCCAGCAGCCCCCGAGGCGGAACGGGCGAGCAGTACTTC

clone size: once
D gene: .
J gene: TRBJ1-1
V gene: TRBV7-2
CDR3 protein: CASSYGGALTEAFF
CDR3 DNA: TGTGCCAGCAGCTATGGGGGGGCGCTGACTGAAGCTTTCTTT

clone size: .
D gene: TRBD1
J gene: TRBJ2-7
V gene: TRBV20-1
CDR3 protein: CSASPRVPGQGGEQYF
CDR3 DNA: TGCAGTGCTAGTCCCAGGGTCCCGGGACAGGGGGGCGAGCAGTACTTC

clone size: .
D gene: TRBD1
J gene: TRBJ2-7
V gene: TRBV19
CDR3 protein: CASSIVGTGTYEQYF
CDR3 DNA: TGTGCCAGTAGTATAGTAGGGACAGGGACCTACGAGCAGTACTTC

clone size: .
D gene: .
J gene: TRBJ2-7
V gene: TRBV5-5
CDR3 protein: CASSLDRNYEQYF
CDR3 DNA: TGTGCCAGCAGCTTGGACAGAAACTACGAGCAGTACTTC

clone size: .
D gene: .
J gene: TRBJ2-1
V gene: TRBV27
CDR3 protein: CASSLTDRIGEQFF
CDR3 DNA: TGTGCCAGCAGTTTAACCGACAGAATCGGTGAGCAGTTCTTC

clone size: .
D gene: TRBD1
J gene: TRBJ1-3
V gene: TRBV6-6
CDR3 protein: CASTSLDRGRNTIYF
CDR3 DNA: TGTGCCAGCACCTCGTTGGACAGGGGAAGAAACACCATATATTTT

clone size: .
D gene: .
J gene: TRBJ2-1
V gene: TRBV18
CDR3 protein: CASSLIYRVHNEQFF
CDR3 DNA: TGTGCCAGCTCACTAATCTACAGGGTCCACAATGAGCAGTTCTTC

clone size: .
D gene: TRBD1
J gene: TRBJ2-1
V gene: TRBV30
CDR3 protein: CAWSGTGRNEQFF
CDR3 DNA: TGTGCCTGGAGTGGGACAGGGAGGAATGAGCAGTTCTTC

clone size: few
D gene: .
J gene: TRBJ1-1
V gene: TRBV25-1
CDR3 protein: CASSPGAEAFF
CDR3 DNA: TGTGCCAGCAGTCCCGGGGCTGAAGCTTTCTTT

clone size: .
D gene: TRBD2
J gene: TRBJ2-3
V gene: TRBV29-1
CDR3 protein: CSVGLAGGSDTQYF
CDR3 DNA: TGCAGCGTTGGACTAGCGGGGGGGTCGGATACGCAGTATTTT

clone size: .
D gene: .
J gene: TRBJ2-7
V gene: TRBV6-1
CDR3 protein: CASSEPGYEQYF
CDR3 DNA: TGTGCCAGCAGTGAACCGGGATACGAGCAGTACTTC

clone size: .
D gene: TRBD1
J gene: TRBJ2-7
V gene: TRBV5-4
CDR3 protein: CASSFTGGQESYEQYF
CDR3 DNA: TGTGCCAGCAGCTTTACAGGGGGCCAGGAGAGCTACGAGCAGTACTTC

clone size: .
D gene: TRBD1
J gene: TRBJ1-5
V gene: TRBV6-6
CDR3 protein: CASSPGQAYSNQPQHF
CDR3 DNA: TGTGCCAGCAGTCCGGGACAGGCGTATAGCAATCAGCCCCAGCATTTT

clone size: .
D gene: .
J gene: TRBJ2-7
V gene: TRBV3-1/TRBV3-2
CDR3 protein: CASSLGDTQTYEQYF
CDR3 DNA: TGTGCCAGCAGCCTAGGGGACACCCAAACCTACGAGCAGTACTTC

clone size: many
D gene: .
J gene: TRBJ1-6
V gene: TRBV7-3
CDR3 protein: CASSLGVPNSPLHF
CDR3 DNA: TGTGCCAGCAGCTTAGGAGTGCCTAATTCACCCCTCCACTTT

clone size: .
D gene: .
J gene: TRBJ2-3
V gene: TRBV29-1
CDR3 protein: CSVEVSGGPDTQYF
CDR3 DNA: TGCAGCGTTGAAGTTAGTGGGGGCCCTGATACGCAGTATTTT

clone size: few
D gene: .
J gene: TRBJ1-3
V gene: TRBV18
CDR3 protein: CASWPGVYSGNTIYF
CDR3 DNA: TGTGCCAGCTGGCCCGGGGTCTACTCTGGAAACACCATATATTTT

clone size: .
D gene: TRBD1
J gene: TRBJ1-1
V gene: TRBV10-1
CDR3 protein: CASSGGGQGLTEAFF
CDR3 DNA: TGCGCCAGCTCTGGCGGGGGACAGGGGTTGACTGAAGCTTTCTTT

clone size: few
D gene: TRBD2
J gene: TRBJ2-1
V gene: TRBV6-2/TRBV6-3
CDR3 protein: CASSYSTSGGSNEQFF
CDR3 DNA: TGTGCCAGCAGTTACTCGACTAGCGGGGGGTCCAATGAGCAGTTCTTC

clone size: .
D gene: TRBD2
J gene: TRBJ2-3
V gene: TRBV5-1
CDR3 protein: CASSLFQRGNTDTQYF
CDR3 DNA: TGCGCCAGCAGCCTGTTCCAGCGGGGGAACACAGATACGCAGTATTTT

clone size: .
D gene: .
J gene: TRBJ2-7
V gene: TRBV6-5
CDR3 protein: CATMGDSRSYEQYF
CDR3 DNA: TGTGCCACCATGGGGGACTCGCGCTCCTACGAGCAGTACTTC

clone size: once
D gene: .
J gene: TRBJ1-4
V gene: TRBV12-3/TRBV12-4
CDR3 protein: CATRGLNEKLFF
CDR3 DNA: TGTGCCACTCGGGGTCTTAATGAAAAACTGTTTTTT

clone size: .
D gene: TRBD1
J gene: TRBJ2-3
V gene: TRBV9
CDR3 protein: CASSVGQVTDTQYF
CDR3 DNA: TGTGCCAGCAGCGTCGGACAGGTTACAGATACGCAGTATTTT

clone size: once
D gene: TRBD1
J gene: TRBJ1-2
V gene: TRBV3-1/TRBV3-2
CDR3 protein: CASSPRDRERDF
CDR3 DNA: TGTGCCAGCAGCCCCCGGGACAGGGAACGGGACTTC

clone size: few
D gene: .
J gene: TRBJ2-3
V gene: TRBV5-6
CDR3 protein: CASSLAAGARADTQYF
CDR3 DNA: TGTGCCAGCAGCTTGGCCGCAGGGGCGCGGGCAGATACGCAGTATTTT

clone size: .
D gene: .
J gene: TRBJ1-1
V gene: TRBV7-2
CDR3 protein: CASSLRPGGRTEAFF
CDR3 DNA: TGTGCCAGCAGCTTGCGTCCCGGGGGGAGGACTGAAGCTTTCTTT

clone size: .
D gene: .
J gene: TRBJ2-7
V gene: TRBV4-2
CDR3 protein: CASSQGAGTSYEQYF
CDR3 DNA: TGTGCCAGCAGCCAGGGTGCGGGGACTTCCTACGAGCAGTACTTC